This entry features one T cell receptor beta chain sequence. V dropped 4 bases and J dropped 3; count of bases not matched to a gene: 6. Germline-derived CDR1 and CDR2 are SGHDT and YYEEEE. This CDR3 has 14 amino acids. This specimen comes from a study of regulatory T cells in long-lasting Graves disease. The TCR beta library used iRepertoire HTBI primers with Arm-PCR amplification of CDR3. TCRdb reprocessed the multiplex PCR reads with MiXCR, giving one entry per CDR3 protein. Here the sample spans 350,000 to 500,000 distinct CDR3 sequences, roughly 23% being singletons. The time point denotes: persistent/refractory GD, antithyroid drugs over 5 years with positive TRAb. PBMC RNA served as the TCR library source.

This receptor was identified in a female donor with Graves disease. The chain uses TRBV5-6 and TRBJ1-2, with 7 bases aligning to TRBD1. Source: peripheral blood mononuclear cells (PBMCs), taken when the disease was refractory, from a patient treated with antithyroid drugs. CDR3 sequence reads: CASSEPGTDYGYTF. The CDR3 DNA reads as TGTGCCAGCAGCGAGCCCGGGACAGACTATGGCTACACCTTC. Full variable domain (missing parts from reference TRBV5-6 and TRBJ1-2): DAGVTQSPTHLIKTRGQQVTLRCSPKSGHDTVSWYQQALGQGPQFIFQYYEEEERQRGNFPDRFSGHQFPNYSSELNVNALLLGDSALYLCASSEPGTDYGYTFGSGTRLTVV.